The rows below give T cell receptor beta chains drawn from one sample of a study of blood T cell repertoires in COVID-19. Assay: immunoSEQ multiplex PCR; the TCRdb copy retains only in-frame clones and omits some. The sample contains about 230,000 clones, about 90% of which appear only once. Sequenced input: PBMCs or T cells enriched from blood (not recorded which). The receptors stem from a woman aged 45-65 years in a cohort exposed to, infected with or recovered from COVID-19 (not recorded which). CDR3s include the opening cysteine and the closing phenylalanine or tryptophan. Each record gives: clone size, J gene, D gene, V gene, CDR3 DNA, CDR3 protein. A D gene is named only where the DNA matches it firmly. For some rows the clone size is stated as once, few or many, or as a class when expanded; others skip it.

>NA|TRBJ2-7|TRBD1|TRBV30
TGTGCCTGGAGAGATAGACAGGGAAATCGGGGATACGAGCAGTACTTC
CAWRDRQGNRGYEQYF
>NA|TRBJ2-3|NA|TRBV27
TGTGCCAGCAGTTTAATAGATTCGAGCTCTTCTAGCACAGATACGCAGTATTTT
CASSLIDSSSSSTDTQYF
>NA|TRBJ1-6|TRBD1|TRBV4-3
TGCGCCAGCAGCAAGACAGGGAGGAATTCACCCCTCCACTTT
CASSKTGRNSPLHF
>NA|TRBJ1-4|TRBD1|TRBV5-4
TGTGCCAGCAGCAGGGACAGGGGAGACGAAAAACTGTTTTTT
CASSRDRGDEKLFF
>NA|TRBJ2-7|TRBD1|TRBV18
TGTGCCAGCTCGAGGGACAGTCTCCGCGAGCAGTACTTC
CASSRDSLREQYF
>NA|TRBJ2-1|NA|TRBV25-1
TGTGCCAGCAGGGACACAGTTGGGCAGTTCTTC
CASRDTVGQFF
>NA|TRBJ2-1|TRBD2|TRBV14
TGTGCCAGCAGCCAAGATTTATCGGGGGGATACAATGAGCAGTTCTTC
CASSQDLSGGYNEQFF
>NA|TRBJ2-5|TRBD1|TRBV7-9
TGTGCCAGCAGCTTGGGACAGACCGAGACCCAGTACTTC
CASSLGQTETQYF
>NA|TRBJ1-5|NA|TRBV6-5
TGTGCCAGCAGTTCGAGGGCCGGCAATCAGCCCCAGCATTTT
CASSSRAGNQPQHF
>few|TRBJ2-2|NA|TRBV11-3
TGTGCCAGCAGCTTAGCCCGGGGTTCGAACACCGGGGAGCTGTTTTTT
CASSLARGSNTGELFF
>once|TRBJ2-1|TRBD1|TRBV7-4
TGTGCCAGCAGACATGGGACAGGAATACCACATGAGCAGTTCTTC
CASRHGTGIPHEQFF
>NA|TRBJ1-1|TRBD1|TRBV2
TGTGCCAGCATGGGGGACAGGGGCAACACTGAAGCTTTCTTT
CASMGDRGNTEAFF
>NA|TRBJ2-7|NA|TRBV7-2
TGTGCCAGCAGCTTTTTGGCAGGGTTCTACGAGCAGTACTTC
CASSFLAGFYEQYF
>NA|TRBJ1-2|TRBD1|TRBV4-2
TGTGCCAGCAGCCTCGTTGCGACAGGGGGACGGGGCTACACCTTC
CASSLVATGGRGYTF
>NA|TRBJ2-1|TRBD2|TRBV7-2
TGTGCCAGCAGCTTTCCCCCCCTAGCGGGGGGGGTCAATGAGCAGTTCTTC
CASSFPPLAGGVNEQFF
>once|TRBJ1-4|TRBD1|TRBV29-1
TGCAGCGTCCAACGGGGACAGGGGAATGAAAAACTGTTTTTT
CSVQRGQGNEKLFF
>NA|TRBJ1-1|NA|TRBV14
TGTGCCAGCAGCCAAGGGCGGCAGAACACTGAAGCTTTCTTT
CASSQGRQNTEAFF
>NA|TRBJ1-2|NA|TRBV11-2
TGTGCCAGCAAACAGGGTCCTGGCTACACCTTC
CASKQGPGYTF
>NA|TRBJ2-2|TRBD1|TRBV4-2
TGTGCCAGCAGCCAGGGATCCGCAGTGGACAGGGCGATCCCGAACACCGGGGAGCTGTTTTTT
CASSQGSAVDRAIPNTGELFF
>NA|TRBJ1-2|NA|TRBV30
TGTGCCTGGAGTGTTCGGAGCTATGGCTACACCTTC
CAWSVRSYGYTF
>NA|TRBJ2-1|TRBD1|TRBV5-4
TGTGCCAGCAGCCAAATTTCCGGACAGGGGGGCAATGAGCAGTTCTTC
CASSQISGQGGNEQFF
>NA|TRBJ2-2|NA|TRBV5-1
TGCGCCAGCAGATCACTGAACACCGGGGAGCTGTTTTTT
CASRSLNTGELFF
>NA|TRBJ1-1|NA|TRBV19
TGTGCCAGTAGTCGGGTAGTCAACACTGAAGCTTTCTTT
CASSRVVNTEAFF
>NA|TRBJ2-7|NA|TRBV19
TGTGCCAGTAGTGATTGGTCCGGGGTACGGTCCTACGAGCAGTACTTC
CASSDWSGVRSYEQYF
>NA|TRBJ1-2|NA|TRBV6-5
TGTGCCAGCAGTTACTCTTTCAGGGTTCGGTATGGCTACACCTTC
CASSYSFRVRYGYTF
>NA|TRBJ1-2|NA|TRBV2
TGTGCCAGCAGCGATCAGGGGTCTGGTGATGGCTACACCTTC
CASSDQGSGDGYTF
>NA|TRBJ1-1|NA|TRBV7-9
TGTGCCAGCAGCCCTCCCTCGACAACGAACACTGAAGCTTTCTTT
CASSPPSTTNTEAFF
>NA|TRBJ1-5|NA|TRBV19
TGTGCCAGTAGTCCTCAACAGGGAGGGCAGCCCCAGCATTTT
CASSPQQGGQPQHF
>few|TRBJ2-5|NA|TRBV24-1
TGTGCCACCGAGGGGGATAGGACCCAGTACTTC
CATEGDRTQYF
>NA|TRBJ2-3|TRBD2|TRBV5-1
TGCGCCAGCAGCTTGATGACTAGCGGGGGGGCGGGCACAGATACGCAGTATTTT
CASSLMTSGGAGTDTQYF
>NA|TRBJ2-5|TRBD2|TRBV5-1
TGCGCCAGCAGCCTAGGACTAGAAATACGAACCCAGTACTTC
CASSLGLEIRTQYF
>NA|TRBJ2-2|TRBD1|TRBV28
TGTGCCAGCAGGAAGCCAGGGGGCGGCACCGGGGAGCTGTTTTTT
CASRKPGGGTGELFF
>NA|TRBJ2-3|TRBD2|TRBV19
TGTGCCAGTAGCGACGCCTCCGGGACTAATGCAGATACGCAGTATTTT
CASSDASGTNADTQYF
>NA|TRBJ1-5|NA|TRBV24-1
TGTGCCACCAGTACGGGACATGGGCAGCCCCAGCATTTT
CATSTGHGQPQHF
>NA|TRBJ2-1|TRBD1|TRBV28
TGTGCCAGCAGCTCCCCCGGGACAGGGAACAATGAGCAGTTCTTC
CASSSPGTGNNEQFF
>NA|TRBJ2-7|TRBD2|TRBV11-3
TGTGCCAGCAGCTTGGCGTTGGAGGCGGGGGTAACCTACGAGCAGTACTTC
CASSLALEAGVTYEQYF
>NA|TRBJ1-4|TRBD1|TRBV18
TGTGCCAGCTCGCGAACCGGGACAGGGAGTGAAAAACTGTTTTTT
CASSRTGTGSEKLFF
>NA|TRBJ2-1|TRBD2|TRBV2
TGTGCCAGCAGTGGACGGACTAGCGGGGCGCCCGGGCAGTTCTTC
CASSGRTSGAPGQFF
>few|TRBJ2-7|TRBD1|TRBV4-2
TGTGCCAGCAGCCAAGATACAGGGGCCTACGAGCAGTACTTC
CASSQDTGAYEQYF
>NA|TRBJ1-1|NA|TRBV29-1
TGCAGCGTTGAAAACGCCGGGGAAGCTTTCTTT
CSVENAGEAFF
>NA|TRBJ1-2|NA|TRBV28
TGTGCCAGCAGTTTCCCGGGACACCTCCGCTATGGCTACACCTTC
CASSFPGHLRYGYTF
>NA|TRBJ1-2|NA|TRBV5-6
TGTGCCAGCAGCTTGGGGACGGAGGGAAGTCGCACCTTC
CASSLGTEGSRTF
>NA|TRBJ1-2|NA|TRBV6-6
TGTGCCACAACAGGGAACTATGGCTACACCTTC
CATTGNYGYTF
>NA|TRBJ2-3|TRBD2|TRBV14
TGTGCCAGCAGCCAAACTAGCGTCTTCGCGATAGATACGCAGTATTTT
CASSQTSVFAIDTQYF